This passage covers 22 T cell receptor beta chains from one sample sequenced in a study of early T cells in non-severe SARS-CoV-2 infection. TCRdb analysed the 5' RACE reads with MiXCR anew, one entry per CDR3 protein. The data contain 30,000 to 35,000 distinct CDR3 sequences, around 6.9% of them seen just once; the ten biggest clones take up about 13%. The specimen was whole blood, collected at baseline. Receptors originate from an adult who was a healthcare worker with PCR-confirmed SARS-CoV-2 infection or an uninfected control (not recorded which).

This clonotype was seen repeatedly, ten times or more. The CDR3 loop is CASTLTRGSNEQFF. In DNA form, the CDR3 reads TGTGCCAGCACCCTCACTAGGGGTTCCAATGAGCAGTTCTTC. The chain links TRBV12-3 or TRBV12-4 to TRBJ2-1; D may be TRBD1 or TRBD2 (5 bases each). V dropped 7 bases and J dropped 6 bases, with 16 bases sitting between them. The CDR3 spans 14 residues.

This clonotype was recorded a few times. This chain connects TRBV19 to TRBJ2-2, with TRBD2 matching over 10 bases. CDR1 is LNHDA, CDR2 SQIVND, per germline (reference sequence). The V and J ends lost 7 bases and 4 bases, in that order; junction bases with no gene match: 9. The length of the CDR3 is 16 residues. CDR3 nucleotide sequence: TGTGCCAGTAATCCGGGGACTAGCGTCAGCACCGGGGAGCTGTTTTTT. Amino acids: CASNPGTSVSTGELFF.

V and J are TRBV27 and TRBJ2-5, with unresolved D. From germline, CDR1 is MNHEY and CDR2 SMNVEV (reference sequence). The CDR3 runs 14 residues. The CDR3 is CTSGRTPPQETQYF. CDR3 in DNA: TGTACGTCGGGTCGGACGCCGCCCCAAGAGACCCAGTACTTC.

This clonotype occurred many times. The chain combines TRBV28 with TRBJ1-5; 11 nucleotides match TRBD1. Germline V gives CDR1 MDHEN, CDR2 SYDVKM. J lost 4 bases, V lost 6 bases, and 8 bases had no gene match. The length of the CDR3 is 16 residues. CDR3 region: CASRFAGQGENQPQHF. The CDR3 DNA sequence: TGTGCCAGCAGGTTTGCGGGACAGGGGGAGAATCAGCCCCAGCATTTT.

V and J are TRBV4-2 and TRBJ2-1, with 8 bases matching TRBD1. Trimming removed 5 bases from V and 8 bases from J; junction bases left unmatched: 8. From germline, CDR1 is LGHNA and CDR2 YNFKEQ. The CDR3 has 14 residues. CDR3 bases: TGTGCCAGCAGCATAGACAGGGGTAGCGATGAGCAGTTCTTC. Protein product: CASSIDRGSDEQFF.

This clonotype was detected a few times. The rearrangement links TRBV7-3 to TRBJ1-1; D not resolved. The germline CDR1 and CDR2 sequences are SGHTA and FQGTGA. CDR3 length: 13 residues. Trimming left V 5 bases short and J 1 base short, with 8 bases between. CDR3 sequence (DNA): TGTGCCAGCAGCATGACGGGGAACACTGAAGCTTTCTTT. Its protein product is CASSMTGNTEAFF.

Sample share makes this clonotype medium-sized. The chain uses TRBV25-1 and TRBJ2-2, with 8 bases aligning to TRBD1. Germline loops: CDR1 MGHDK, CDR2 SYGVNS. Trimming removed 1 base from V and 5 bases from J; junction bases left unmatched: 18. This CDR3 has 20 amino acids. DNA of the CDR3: TGTGCCAGCAGTGAATTCGGGTCTAGGAAGACAGGGGAGTTGACCGGGGAGCTGTTTTTT. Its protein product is CASSEFGSRKTGELTGELFF.

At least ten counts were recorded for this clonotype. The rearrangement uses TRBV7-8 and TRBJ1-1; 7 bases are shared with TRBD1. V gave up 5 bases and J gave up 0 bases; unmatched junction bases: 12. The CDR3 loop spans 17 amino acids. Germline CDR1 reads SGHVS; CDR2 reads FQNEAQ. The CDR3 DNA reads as TGTGCCAGCAGCCCAGGGACAGAGGGACCTATGAACACTGAAGCTTTCTTT. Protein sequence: CASSPGTEGPMNTEAFF.

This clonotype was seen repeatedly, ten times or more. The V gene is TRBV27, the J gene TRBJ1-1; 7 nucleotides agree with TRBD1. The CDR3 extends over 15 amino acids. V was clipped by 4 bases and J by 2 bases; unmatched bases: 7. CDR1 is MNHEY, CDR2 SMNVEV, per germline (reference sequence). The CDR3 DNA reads TGTGCCAGCAGTTCGTACAGGGGCCCAAACACTGAAGCTTTCTTT. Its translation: CASSSYRGPNTEAFF.

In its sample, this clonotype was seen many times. The CDR3 protein is CASNWGGNEQFF. The DNA of the CDR3 is TGTGCCAGCAATTGGGGAGGTAATGAGCAGTTCTTC. This chain links TRBV2 with TRBJ2-1, with a weak D call TRBD2 (6 bases). The ends were cut back, 7 bases at V and 7 bases at J, with 11 bases in the middle. CDR1 is SNHLY and CDR2 is FYNNEI in the germline V gene. This CDR3 is built from 12 residues.

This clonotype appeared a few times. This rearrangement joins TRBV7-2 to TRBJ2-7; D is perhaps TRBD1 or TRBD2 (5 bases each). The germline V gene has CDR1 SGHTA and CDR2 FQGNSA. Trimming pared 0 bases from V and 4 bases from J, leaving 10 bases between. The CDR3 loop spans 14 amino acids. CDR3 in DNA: TGTGCCAGCAGCTTAGCGTGGGGCGGGTACGAGCAGTACTTC. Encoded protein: CASSLAWGGYEQYF.

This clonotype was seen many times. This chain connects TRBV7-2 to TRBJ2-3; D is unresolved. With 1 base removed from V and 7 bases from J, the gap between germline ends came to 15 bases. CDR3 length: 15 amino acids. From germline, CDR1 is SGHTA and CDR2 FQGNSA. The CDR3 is CASSLGLEGGNTQYF. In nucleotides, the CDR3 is TGTGCCAGCAGCTTAGGCCTAGAAGGTGGCAATACGCAGTATTTT.

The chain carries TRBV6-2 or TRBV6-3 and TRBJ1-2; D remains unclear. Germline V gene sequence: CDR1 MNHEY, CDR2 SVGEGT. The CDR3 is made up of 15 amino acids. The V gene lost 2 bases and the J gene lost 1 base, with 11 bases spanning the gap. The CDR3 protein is CASSYGLSSNYGYTF. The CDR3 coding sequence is TGTGCCAGCAGTTACGGCCTCTCAAGTAACTATGGCTACACCTTC.

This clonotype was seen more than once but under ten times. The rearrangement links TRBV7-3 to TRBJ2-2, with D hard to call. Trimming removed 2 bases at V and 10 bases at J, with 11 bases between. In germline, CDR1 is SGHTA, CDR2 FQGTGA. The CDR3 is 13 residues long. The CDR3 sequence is CASSLSGVAELFF. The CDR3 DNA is TGTGCCAGCAGCTTATCAGGAGTTGCGGAGCTGTTTTTT.

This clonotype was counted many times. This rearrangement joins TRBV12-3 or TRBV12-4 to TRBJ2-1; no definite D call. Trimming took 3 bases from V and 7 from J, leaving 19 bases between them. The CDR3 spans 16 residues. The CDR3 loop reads CASSFGSRSVGNEQFF. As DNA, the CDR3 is TGTGCCAGCAGTTTTGGCAGCCGGTCAGTTGGTAATGAGCAGTTCTTC.

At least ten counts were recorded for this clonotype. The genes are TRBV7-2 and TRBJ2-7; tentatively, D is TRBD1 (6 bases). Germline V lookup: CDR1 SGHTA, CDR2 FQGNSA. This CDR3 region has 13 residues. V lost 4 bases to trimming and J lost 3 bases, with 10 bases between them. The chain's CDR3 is CASSSQGYYEQYF. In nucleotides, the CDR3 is TGTGCCAGCAGCTCGCAGGGGTACTACGAGCAGTACTTC.

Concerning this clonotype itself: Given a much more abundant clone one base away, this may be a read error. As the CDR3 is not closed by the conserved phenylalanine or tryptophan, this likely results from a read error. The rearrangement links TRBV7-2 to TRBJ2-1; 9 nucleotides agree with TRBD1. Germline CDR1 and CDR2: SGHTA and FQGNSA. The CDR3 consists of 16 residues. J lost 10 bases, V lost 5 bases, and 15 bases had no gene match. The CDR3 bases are TGTGCCAGCAGCCCACTAATGGCCGGGACAGGGAGCGAGCAGTTCTTG. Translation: CASSPLMAGTGSEQFL.

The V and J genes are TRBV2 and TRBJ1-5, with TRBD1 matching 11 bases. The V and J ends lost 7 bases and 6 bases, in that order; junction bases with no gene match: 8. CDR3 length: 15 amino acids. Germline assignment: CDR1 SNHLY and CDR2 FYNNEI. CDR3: CASNAGDRGVQPQHF. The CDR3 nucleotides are TGTGCCAGCAACGCCGGGGACAGGGGGGTTCAGCCCCAGCATTTT.

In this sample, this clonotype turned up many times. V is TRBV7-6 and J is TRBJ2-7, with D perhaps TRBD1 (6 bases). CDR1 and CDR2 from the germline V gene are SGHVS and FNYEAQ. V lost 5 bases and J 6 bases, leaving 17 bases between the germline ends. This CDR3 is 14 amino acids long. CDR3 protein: CASSPGVGLLEQYF. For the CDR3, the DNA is TGTGCCAGCAGCCCAGGGGTGGGTCTCCTCGAGCAGTACTTC.

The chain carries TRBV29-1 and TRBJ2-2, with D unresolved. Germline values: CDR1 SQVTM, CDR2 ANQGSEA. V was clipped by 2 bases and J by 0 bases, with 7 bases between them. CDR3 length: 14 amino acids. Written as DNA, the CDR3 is TGCAGCGTTGAACTCCCAGCGAACACCGGGGAGCTGTTTTTT. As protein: CSVELPANTGELFF.

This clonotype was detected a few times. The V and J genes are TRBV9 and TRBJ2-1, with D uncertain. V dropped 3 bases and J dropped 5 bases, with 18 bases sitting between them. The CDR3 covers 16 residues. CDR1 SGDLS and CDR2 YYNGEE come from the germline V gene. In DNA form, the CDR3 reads TGTGCCAGCAGCGCCCCCGGTCTTGGGATTGACAATGAGCAGTTCTTC. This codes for CASSAPGLGIDNEQFF.

CDR3 sequence reads: CASSLSPTRQGGYTF. The DNA for the CDR3 is TGTGCCAGCAGTTTATCACCGACTCGACAGGGTGGCTACACCTTC. The chain links TRBV12-3 or TRBV12-4 to TRBJ1-2; 7 bases are a match to TRBD1. This CDR3 is built from 15 residues. V lost 2 bases to trimming and J lost 7 bases; unmatched junction nucleotides: 10.